The present T cell receptor (beta chain) was sequenced within a study of blood T cells in healthy people across ages. A few counts support this clonotype. Its antigen remains unidentified. It was with a sample-barcoded 5' primer and a J-beta primer mix that a second PCR of roughly 7 to 11 cycles was run. From the 5' RACE reads, TCRdb called clonotypes with MiXCR, one entry per CDR3 protein. The profile shows hundreds of thousands of distinct CDR3 sequences, around 45% of them singletons. Total RNA extracted from each sample amounted to at least 5.5 micrograms. Notes on the study in general: No conclusive comparison of naive versus antigen-experienced cells was possible with unsorted PBMCs.

The CDR3 runs 14 residues. The germline V gene has CDR1 SGDLS and CDR2 YYNGEE. Trimming stripped 0 bases from V and 5 bases from J, with 11 bases between. Sequencing input: blood. This clonotype originated in an older woman in good health. The chain couples TRBV9 to TRBJ1-2; D is ambiguous. The CDR3 bases are TGTGCCAGCAGCGTAGGTGGCGATCCATATGGCTACACCTTC. Translated, it gives CASSVGGDPYGYTF.